This T cell receptor beta chain came from a study of T cells after posttransplantation cyclophosphamide. Notes on the study in general: Later post-transplant blood repertoires were often dominated by donor CD8+ memory clones. Recipient CMV seropositivity and CMV reactivation strongly tracked TRB clonality.

After removal of 6 bases from V and 3 bases from J, the junction contained 5 bases not matched to a gene. CDR3 length: 14 residues. Germline V gene sequence: CDR1 MNHEY, CDR2 SVGAGI. The assay was immunoSEQ multiplex PCR, and TCRdb's table has in-frame clones only and misses some. The sample holds fewer than 9,500 clones, 91% seen once. A word on this clone: Its antigen is undetermined.

The chain recombines TRBV6-5 with TRBJ1-1; TRBD1 matches at 9 bases. Material: CD4+ T cells sorted from blood. The sequence was collected from a woman aged 50 to 60 in good health and a related stem cell transplant donor. CDR3 nucleotides: TGTGCCAGCAGCCGACAGGGGGGGGACACTGAAGCTTTCTTT. It yields the protein CASSRQGGDTEAFF.